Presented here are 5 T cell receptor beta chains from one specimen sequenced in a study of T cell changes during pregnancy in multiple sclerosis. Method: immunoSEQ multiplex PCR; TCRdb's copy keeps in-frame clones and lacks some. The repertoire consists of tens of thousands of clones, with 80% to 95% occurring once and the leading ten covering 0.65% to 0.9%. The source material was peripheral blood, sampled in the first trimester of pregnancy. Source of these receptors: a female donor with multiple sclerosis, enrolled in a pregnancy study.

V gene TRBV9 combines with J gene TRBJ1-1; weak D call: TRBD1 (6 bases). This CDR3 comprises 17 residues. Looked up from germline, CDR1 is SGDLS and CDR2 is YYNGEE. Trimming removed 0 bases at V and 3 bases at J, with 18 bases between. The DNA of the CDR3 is TGTGCCAGCAGCGTAGGCAGGGGTCGGTTTACTCACACTGAAGCTTTCTTT. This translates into CASSVGRGRFTHTEAFF.

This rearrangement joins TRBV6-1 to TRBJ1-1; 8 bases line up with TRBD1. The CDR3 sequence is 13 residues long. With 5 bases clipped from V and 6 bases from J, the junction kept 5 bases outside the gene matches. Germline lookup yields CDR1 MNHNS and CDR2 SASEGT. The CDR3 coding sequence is TGTGCCAGCAGTAGACAGGGGAAGGCTGAAGCTTTCTTT. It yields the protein CASSRQGKAEAFF.

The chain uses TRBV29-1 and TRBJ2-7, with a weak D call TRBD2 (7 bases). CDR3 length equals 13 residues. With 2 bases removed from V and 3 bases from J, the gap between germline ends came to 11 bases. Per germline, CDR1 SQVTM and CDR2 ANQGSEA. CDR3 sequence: CSVERGGNYEQYF. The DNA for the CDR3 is TGCAGCGTTGAAAGGGGGGGAAACTACGAGCAGTACTTC.

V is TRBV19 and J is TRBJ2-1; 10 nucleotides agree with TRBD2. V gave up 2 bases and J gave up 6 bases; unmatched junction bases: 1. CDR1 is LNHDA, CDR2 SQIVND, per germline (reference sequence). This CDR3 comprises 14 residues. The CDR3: CASSISGGANEQFF. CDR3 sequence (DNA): TGTGCCAGTAGTATAAGCGGGGGGGCCAATGAGCAGTTCTTC.

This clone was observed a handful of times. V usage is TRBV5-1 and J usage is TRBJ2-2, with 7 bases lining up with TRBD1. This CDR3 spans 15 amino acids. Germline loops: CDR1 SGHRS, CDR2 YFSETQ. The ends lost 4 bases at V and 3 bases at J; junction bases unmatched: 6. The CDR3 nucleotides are TGCGCCAGCAGCATAAGGGACAGTTACACCGGGGAGCTGTTTTTT. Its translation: CASSIRDSYTGELFF.